The 14 T cell receptor beta chains presented below share a single source sample, sequenced in a study of blood T cell repertoires in COVID-19. TCRdb's copy holds only in-frame clones and misses some; the assay was immunoSEQ multiplex PCR. The repertoire holds 84,000 or so clones, with under 85% as singletons. The sequenced material came from peripheral blood. Receptors were obtained from a man aged 65-85 years with acute or convalescent COVID-19.

This rearrangement joins TRBV9 to TRBJ2-5, with D unclear. Germline-derived CDR1 and CDR2 are SGDLS and YYNGEE. Deletions cut 2 bases from V and 0 bases from J, with 5 bases between. This CDR3 is 13 amino acids long. In DNA form, the CDR3 reads TGTGCCAGCAGCGTTCTTTACCAAGAGACCCAGTACTTC. It is translated as CASSVLYQETQYF.

V gene TRBV6-5 combines with J gene TRBJ2-5; possible D gene TRBD2, 7 bases. This CDR3 spans 15 amino acids. Trimming removed 6 bases from V and 1 base from J, with 15 bases in between. Germline V lookup: CDR1 MNHEY, CDR2 SVGAGI. The CDR3 nucleotides are TGTGCCAGCAGGCTTGGGGGGGCCCCCCAAGAGACCCAGTACTTC. As protein: CASRLGGAPQETQYF.

J is TRBJ2-5 and V is TRBV7-9; 8 bases align to TRBD1. J gave up 5 bases and V 5 bases, and 7 bases lay outside the gene matches. This CDR3 region has 14 residues. Germline CDR1 SEHNR, CDR2 FQNEAQ (reference sequence). Here the CDR3 DNA reads TGTGCCAGCAGCCGGGGACAGGAGGTGGAGACCCAGTACTTC. This encodes CASSRGQEVETQYF.

In its sample, this clone was seen a few times. The chain couples TRBV3-1 (or the pseudogene TRBV3-2) to TRBJ1-3; no clear D gene. This CDR3 is built from 11 residues. The germline gives CDR1 LGHDT, CDR2 YNNKEL (reference sequence). The germline V and J ends were trimmed by 1 base and 8 bases, with 3 bases remaining between them. CDR3 nucleotides: TGTGCCAGCAGCCAAGCCGACACCATATATTTT. Translated, it gives CASSQADTIYF.

The rearrangement uses TRBV28 and TRBJ1-2; TRBD1 aligns across 7 bases. CDR3 length equals 14 residues. V shed 3 bases, J shed 3 bases, and the junction held 4 bases outside the gene matches. The germline CDR1 and CDR2 sequences are MDHEN and SYDVKM. CDR3 protein: CASSFSRGDYGYTF. Here the CDR3 DNA reads TGTGCCAGCAGTTTCTCCAGGGGGGACTATGGCTACACCTTC.

The chain uses TRBV4-1 and TRBJ2-2, with unresolved D. The CDR3 contains 16 residues. V was pared by 1 base and J by 3 bases, with 12 bases between. Germline V CDR1 and CDR2: MGHRA, YSYEKL. The chain's CDR3 is CASSQVQVWDTGELFF. CDR3 sequence (DNA): TGCGCCAGCAGCCAAGTCCAGGTCTGGGACACCGGGGAGCTGTTTTTT.

The V and J genes are TRBV11-2 and TRBJ2-3; tentative D call: TRBD2 (5 bases). The germline V gene has CDR1 SGHAT and CDR2 FQNNGV. V was pared by 5 bases and J by 3 bases, with 15 bases between. This CDR3 has 15 residues. CDR3: CASSPTRVGTDTQYF. CDR3 DNA sequence: TGTGCCAGCAGCCCCACTAGAGTAGGAACAGATACGCAGTATTTT.

The chain joins TRBV28 to TRBJ2-5, with 8 bases fitting TRBD2. Losses at the gene ends were 5 bases for V and 2 bases for J; bases not matched to a gene: 7. This CDR3 spans 15 amino acids. From germline, CDR1 is MDHEN and CDR2 SYDVKM. CDR3: CASSPAGGGQETQYF. CDR3 coding DNA: TGTGCCAGCAGTCCTGCAGGCGGGGGGCAAGAGACCCAGTACTTC.

The chain joins TRBV20-1 to TRBJ2-2; maybe TRBD2 (6 bases). The germline V and J ends were trimmed by 3 bases and 3 bases, with 14 bases remaining between them. Germline values: CDR1 DFQATT, CDR2 SNEGSKA (reference sequence). The CDR3 covers 15 residues. The CDR3 sequence: CSASRRGRDTGELFF. In nucleotides, the CDR3 is TGCAGTGCTAGTAGGCGGGGACGGGACACCGGGGAGCTGTTTTTT.

The chain recombines TRBV7-7 with TRBJ2-5; D call uncertain. The V gene lost 5 bases and the J gene lost 5 bases, with 12 bases spanning the gap. The CDR3 sequence is 13 residues long. The germline CDR1 and CDR2 sequences are SSHAT and FNYEAQ (reference sequence). The CDR3 nucleotides are TGTGCCAGCAGCCTCTACAGTGGGGAGACCCAGTACTTC. It encodes CASSLYSGETQYF.

This CDR3 is CASSLEGTFGYTF. In nucleotides, the CDR3 is TGTGCCAGCAGCCTCGAAGGGACATTCGGCTACACCTTC. The V call is TRBV3-1 (or the pseudogene TRBV3-2), the J call TRBJ1-2, with D possibly matching TRBD1 (6 bases). CDR1 is LGHDT and CDR2 is YNNKEL in the germline V gene (reference sequence). The ends were cut back, 4 bases at V and 8 bases at J, with 14 bases in the middle. The CDR3 has 13 amino acids.

This rearrangement joins TRBV14 to TRBJ1-4; D uncertain. Trimming removed 0 bases from V and 10 bases from J, with 9 bases in between. This CDR3 contains 13 residues. Per germline, CDR1 SGHDN and CDR2 FVKESK. DNA of the CDR3: TGTGCCAGCAGCCAAGATGTAGGCGGAAAACTGTTTTTT. This encodes CASSQDVGGKLFF. The full variable domain, completed using reference TRBV14 and TRBJ1-4, is EAGVTQFPSHSVIEKGQTVTLRCDPISGHDNLYWYRRVMGKEIKFLLHFVKESKQDESGMPNNRFLAERTGGTYSTLKVQPAELEDSGVYFCASSQDVGGKLFFGSGTQLSVL.

The V gene is TRBV5-1, the J gene TRBJ2-1, with D tentatively TRBD2 (6 bases). Germline CDR1 SGHRS, CDR2 YFSETQ. This CDR3 has 17 amino acids. Trimming pared 0 bases from V and 7 bases from J, leaving 20 bases between. CDR3 nucleotides: TGCGCCAGCAGCTTGGGGCCCGTAGCGGCCAAGCGGAATGAGCAGTTCTTC. As protein: CASSLGPVAAKRNEQFF.

This chain links TRBV2 with TRBJ2-5; TRBD1 agrees at 7 bases. The CDR3 runs to 13 residues. The J segment lost 5 bases and the V segment lost 6 bases, leaving 6 bases of the junction unmatched. Looked up from germline, CDR1 is SNHLY and CDR2 is FYNNEI. The CDR3 DNA is TGTGCCAGCAGCACAGGGGATTGGGAGACCCAGTACTTC. Its translation: CASSTGDWETQYF.